Shown below are 4 T cell receptor beta chains from a single sample sequenced in a study of Ad26.COV2.S vaccination and SARS-CoV-2 variants. Treatment: over 15 received Ad26.COV2.S at low or high dose, single or two shots; 5 received placebo; per-sample allocation not given. Sampling was performed 63 days after the first vaccine or placebo injection. Sequencing used immunoSEQ multiplex PCR; TCRdb keeps in-frame clones, though not all of them. The repertoire has about 680,000 clones, more than 80% of them found once; the top ten carry roughly 1.5%. The sequences come from peripheral blood, collected in a trial of Ad26.COV2.S vaccine versus placebo. All receptors derive from a person between 18 and 60 years old who received the Ad26.COV2.S COVID-19 vaccine or a placebo.

This chain connects TRBV12-3 or TRBV12-4 to TRBJ1-1; tentative D call: TRBD1 (5 bases). CDR3 length: 13 residues. Trimming cost V 5 bases and J 11 bases, with 18 bases left between them. The CDR3 region is CASSPLRGGTAFF. Written as DNA, the CDR3 is TGTGCCAGCAGTCCCCTACGGGGCGGTACCGCTTTCTTT.

The chain uses TRBV27 and TRBJ2-5; 7 positions agree with TRBD1. The V gene end was trimmed by 1 base and the J gene end by 5 bases; junction bases not matched to a gene: 4. There are 14 residues in the CDR3. The germline V gene has CDR1 MNHEY and CDR2 SMNVEV (reference sequence). CDR3 loop: CASSLFDRAETQYF. In nucleotides, the CDR3 is TGTGCCAGCAGTTTATTTGACAGGGCGGAGACCCAGTACTTC.

This clone is a singleton in its sample. J is TRBJ1-5 and V is TRBV19; a possible D gene is TRBD1 (5 bases). The CDR3 spans 15 residues. The V gene's germline CDR1 is LNHDA and CDR2 SQIVND (reference sequence). The V gene lost 5 bases and the J gene lost 11 bases, with 22 bases spanning the gap. The CDR3 DNA reads TGTGCCAGTAGTCTTCGGGACGGCTATTCTTCGGCCCAGCATTTT. This translates into CASSLRDGYSSAQHF.

The rearrangement uses TRBV4-2 and TRBJ1-2; D is unclear. This CDR3 has 16 amino acids. Trimming took 2 bases from V and 3 from J, leaving 16 bases between them. Germline CDR1 is LGHNA and CDR2 is YNFKEQ. CDR3 protein: CASSQRRNSLDYGYTF. Written as DNA, the CDR3 is TGTGCCAGCAGCCAAAGGCGAAACAGCTTGGACTATGGCTACACCTTC.